These T cell receptor beta chains were read from a single sample in a study of T cell responses to AZD1222 COVID-19 vaccine. The table came from immunoSEQ multiplex PCR; TCRdb's copy has only in-frame clones and leaves some out. The sample holds about 100,000 clones, over 80% seen once. This specimen was peripheral blood, taken on day 0 of AZD1222 vaccination. These receptors were obtained from an adult in good health. Each CDR3 is given with its conserved first and last residue. The D gene is left open where the match is weak. Only part of the rows carry a size: once, few, many, or a class if the clone is expanded.

d_call,v_call,clone_size,j_call,cdr3_nt,cdr3_aa
TRBD1,TRBV7-3,.,TRBJ1-2,TGTGCCAGCAGCTCGGGACAGGGGGGCTACACCTTC,CASSSGQGGYTF
.,TRBV29-1,.,TRBJ2-7,TGCAGCGTTGTGGGGGTCGGCTACGAGCAGTACTTC,CSVVGVGYEQYF
.,TRBV10-2,.,TRBJ1-1,TGCGCCAGCAGTGCCGGGGTTTCGGGTCGTCTAACTGAAGCTTTCTTT,CASSAGVSGRLTEAFF
TRBD1,TRBV5-1,.,TRBJ2-7,TGCGCCAGCAGCCCCGGGGGACAGGGGGTAAGGTACGAGCAGTACTTC,CASSPGGQGVRYEQYF
.,TRBV11-2,.,TRBJ2-3,TGTGCCAGCAGCTTAGGAGGAGATACGCAGTATTTT,CASSLGGDTQYF
.,TRBV19,.,TRBJ1-3,TGTGCCAGTAGTATTGGCACAGGGCCAGGAAACACCATATATTTT,CASSIGTGPGNTIYF
TRBD2,TRBV6-2/TRBV6-3,.,TRBJ2-1,TGTGCCAGCAGTTACTCGACTAGCGGCTCAAACAATGAGCAGTTCTTC,CASSYSTSGSNNEQFF
.,TRBV7-8,.,TRBJ1-5,TGTGCCAGCAGCCCCGCCGGGATCTTCTATGGCAATCAGCCCCAGCATTTT,CASSPAGIFYGNQPQHF
TRBD2,TRBV7-9,.,TRBJ2-7,TGTGCCAGCAGCTTACATAGCGGGAGTGACGAGCAGTACTTC,CASSLHSGSDEQYF
TRBD1,TRBV4-3,.,TRBJ1-2,TGCGCCAGCAGCCTACGACAGGGGAGGGACTATGGCTACACCTTC,CASSLRQGRDYGYTF
.,TRBV19,.,TRBJ1-5,TGTGCCAGTACCTCCCACGGAGGGACCTTCAATCAGCCCCAGCATTTT,CASTSHGGTFNQPQHF
TRBD2,TRBV9,.,TRBJ2-3,TGTGCCAGCAGGACTAGCGGGGCTCGAAGCACAGATACGCAGTATTTT,CASRTSGARSTDTQYF
TRBD1,TRBV3-1/TRBV3-2,.,TRBJ1-5,TGTGCCAGCAGCCGGGACAGGGATAGTCAGCCCCAGCATTTT,CASSRDRDSQPQHF
.,TRBV20-1,.,TRBJ2-2,TGCAGTGCTAGTATGGGCCGCGGGGAGCTGTTTTTT,CSASMGRGELFF
.,TRBV7-2,.,TRBJ2-1,TGTGCCAGCAGCTACCCTGGGGGACGGAATGAGCAGTTCTTC,CASSYPGGRNEQFF
.,TRBV24-1,few,TRBJ2-1,TGTGCCACCAGTGATTTGGAGGGGAGCTCCTACAATGAGCAGTTCTTC,CATSDLEGSSYNEQFF
.,TRBV6-1,.,TRBJ1-4,TGTGCCAGCAGTGAAAACGGTGAAAAACTGTTTTTT,CASSENGEKLFF
.,TRBV11-2,.,TRBJ1-1,TGTGCCAGCACCCATGGGGGCCAGGGGCCTTTCTTT,CASTHGGQGPFF
TRBD1,TRBV4-2,.,TRBJ2-1,TGTGCCAGCAGCCAAGCGACAGGGTACGGTGAGCAGTTCTTC,CASSQATGYGEQFF
.,TRBV7-2,.,TRBJ1-5,TGTGCCAGCAGCTTGGCCAGGGGCTTAAATCAGCCCCAGCATTTT,CASSLARGLNQPQHF
TRBD1,TRBV6-2/TRBV6-3,.,TRBJ1-5,TGTGCCAGCAGCCCCGATGGGACAGTTCTTGATCAGCCCCAGCATTTT,CASSPDGTVLDQPQHF
TRBD2,TRBV2,.,TRBJ2-1,TGTGCCAGCATCATGACTAGCGGGAGGAATGAGCAGTTCTTC,CASIMTSGRNEQFF
TRBD1,TRBV28,.,TRBJ1-6,TGTGCCACCGGGGGGACAGGGCGGCCCGAGGATTCACCCCTCCACTTT,CATGGTGRPEDSPLHF
TRBD1,TRBV4-1,.,TRBJ2-3,TGCGCCAGCAGCCAAGTCGGACAGGGGGCGGCAGATACGCAGTATTTT,CASSQVGQGAADTQYF
.,TRBV6-2/TRBV6-3,.,TRBJ2-7,TGTGCCAGCAGTTACGCCGGGACAACCGAAGGCGAGCAGTACTTC,CASSYAGTTEGEQYF
.,TRBV4-3,.,TRBJ1-1,TGCGCCAGCAGCCAAGAAGGAGGGGTCACTGAAGCTTTCTTT,CASSQEGGVTEAFF
TRBD1,TRBV7-2,once,TRBJ1-2,TGTGCCAGCAGCTTAGACAGGGGGAACTATGGCTACACCTTC,CASSLDRGNYGYTF
.,TRBV9,.,TRBJ1-6,TGTGCCAGCAGCCCCCGAAGGGGGGGCTTTTCACCCCTCCACTTT,CASSPRRGGFSPLHF
.,TRBV6-5,.,TRBJ1-5,TGTGCCACCTCGCTGGGGGCGGGCAATCAGCCCCAGCATTTT,CATSLGAGNQPQHF
.,TRBV6-2/TRBV6-3,.,TRBJ1-1,TGTGCCAGCAGTTACCGCGGACTAATGAACACTGAAGCTTTCTTT,CASSYRGLMNTEAFF
.,TRBV5-1,.,TRBJ2-2,TGCGCCAGCGGACGATTACCCAAACGCCTAAACACCGGGGAGCTGTTTTTT,CASGRLPKRLNTGELFF
.,TRBV11-2,few,TRBJ1-2,TGTGCCAGCAGCTTAGATTTCTTCGCGGGGGATAACTATGGCTACACCTTC,CASSLDFFAGDNYGYTF
.,TRBV30,.,TRBJ2-7,TGTGCCTGTGGACAAACCTACGAGCAGTACTTC,CACGQTYEQYF
TRBD1,TRBV5-1,.,TRBJ1-4,TGCGCCAGCAGACGGGACAGTAATGAAAAACTGTTTTTT,CASRRDSNEKLFF
.,TRBV4-3,.,TRBJ2-1,TGCGCCAGCAGCCAAGGTTACAATGAGCAGTTCTTC,CASSQGYNEQFF
.,TRBV7-2,.,TRBJ2-2,TGTGCCAGCAGCTATTTGGGATACACCGGGGAGCTGTTTTTT,CASSYLGYTGELFF
.,TRBV27,.,TRBJ2-6,TGTGCCAGCCGCCAGTACTCTGGGGCCAACGTCCTGACTTTC,CASRQYSGANVLTF
TRBD1,TRBV27,.,TRBJ2-7,TGTGCCACCAGCGGTCTTATGACAGGGCGTACCTACGAGCAGTACTTC,CATSGLMTGRTYEQYF
TRBD2,TRBV4-3,.,TRBJ2-7,TGCGCCAGCAGCCAAGGACTAGCGGGAGAGTACGAGCAGTACTTC,CASSQGLAGEYEQYF
.,TRBV4-3,.,TRBJ1-6,TGCGCCAGCAGCCAAGCCTTTCACAGGGAGGATTCACCCCTCCACTTT,CASSQAFHREDSPLHF
.,TRBV11-2,.,TRBJ1-5,TGTGCCAGCAGCCGTGACAGGCCTGATAGCAATCAGCCCCAGCATTTT,CASSRDRPDSNQPQHF
.,TRBV6-5,.,TRBJ1-5,TGTGCCAGCAGTCGCAGTGGCAATCAGCCCCAGCATTTT,CASSRSGNQPQHF
.,TRBV7-9,.,TRBJ2-2,TGTGCCAGCAGCTCAACGGACACGAACACCGGGGAGCTGTTTTTT,CASSSTDTNTGELFF
TRBD2,TRBV5-1,.,TRBJ2-7,TGCGCCAGCAGCGTACGGGACTATTTGAGCTCCTACGAGCAGTACTTC,CASSVRDYLSSYEQYF
TRBD1,TRBV7-9,.,TRBJ2-7,TGTGCCAGCAGCTTAGGGACAGGCGGGTCTCTTAGCTCCTACGAGCAGTACTTC,CASSLGTGGSLSSYEQYF